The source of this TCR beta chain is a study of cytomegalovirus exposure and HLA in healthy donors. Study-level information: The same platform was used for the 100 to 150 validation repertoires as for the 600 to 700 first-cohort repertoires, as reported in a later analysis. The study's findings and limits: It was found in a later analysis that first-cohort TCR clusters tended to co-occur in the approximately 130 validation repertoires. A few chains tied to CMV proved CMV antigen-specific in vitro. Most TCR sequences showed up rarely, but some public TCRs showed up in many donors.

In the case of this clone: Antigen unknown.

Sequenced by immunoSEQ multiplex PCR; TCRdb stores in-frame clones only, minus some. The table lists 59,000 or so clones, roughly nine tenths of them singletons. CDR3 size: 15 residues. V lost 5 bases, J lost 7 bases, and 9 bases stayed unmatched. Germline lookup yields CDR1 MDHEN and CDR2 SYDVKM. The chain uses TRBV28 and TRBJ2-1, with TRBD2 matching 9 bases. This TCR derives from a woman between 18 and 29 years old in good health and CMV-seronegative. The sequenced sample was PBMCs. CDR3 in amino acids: CASSPPSGTGNEQFF. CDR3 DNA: TGTGCCAGCAGTCCGCCTAGCGGGACGGGTAATGAGCAGTTCTTC. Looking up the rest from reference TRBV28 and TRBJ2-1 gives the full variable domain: DVKVTQSSRYLVKRTGEKVFLECVQDMDHENMFWYRQDPGLGLRLIYFSYDVKMKEKGDIPEGYSVSREKKERFSLILESASTNQTSMYLCASSPPSGTGNEQFFGPGTRLTVL.